Below, 8 T cell receptor beta chains from the same sample are listed, as sequenced in a study of cytomegalovirus exposure and HLA in healthy donors. PCR used 60 Vbeta primers and 13 Jbeta primers. Sequencing used immunoSEQ multiplex PCR; TCRdb keeps in-frame clones, though not all of them. The sample lists some 160,000 clones, 65% to 85% seen once, with 2% to 2.5% in the top ten. The source material was PBMCs. The receptor source for this set is a man in his sixties in good health and CMV-seronegative.

V usage is TRBV29-1 and J usage is TRBJ2-3; the match to TRBD1 covers 10 bases. Germline V gives CDR1 SQVTM, CDR2 ANQGSEA. CDR3 size: 15 residues. V lost 4 bases, J lost 0 bases, and 4 bases stayed unmatched. CDR3 region: CSVVGTGDSTDTQYF. CDR3 coding DNA: TGCAGCGTTGTGGGGACAGGGGATAGCACAGATACGCAGTATTTT.

The gene calls are TRBV4-1 and TRBJ1-2; D possibly corresponds to TRBD1 (5 bases). This CDR3 contains 16 residues. V gave up 2 bases and J gave up 4 bases, with 17 bases separating them. Germline V gene lookup returns CDR1 MGHRA and CDR2 YSYEKL. In DNA, the CDR3 is TGCGCCAGCAGCCAACCAGGGTTTGATTTTTCCTATGGCTACACCTTC. Residues: CASSQPGFDFSYGYTF.

The J gene is TRBJ2-1, the V gene TRBV6-6; TRBD1 matches at 10 bases. The V gene end was trimmed by 4 bases and the J gene end by 6 bases; junction bases not matched to a gene: 3. The germline V gene has CDR1 MNHNY and CDR2 SVGAGI (reference sequence). The CDR3 contains 14 residues. Here the CDR3 DNA reads TGTGCCAGCAGTTTGGACAGGGGGGCCAATGAGCAGTTCTTC. The encoded protein is CASSLDRGANEQFF.

CDR3 protein: CASSLSMGDSSYEQYF. CDR3 DNA sequence: TGTGCCAGCAGTCTGTCCATGGGCGACAGCTCCTACGAGCAGTACTTC. The gene calls are TRBV27 and TRBJ2-7; a possible D gene is TRBD1 (5 bases). Trimming shortened V by 5 bases and J by 0 bases, and 17 bases separated the two germline ends. The germline V gene encodes CDR1 MNHEY and CDR2 SMNVEV (reference sequence). The CDR3 sequence is 16 residues long.

The CDR3 bases are TGTGCCACCCGGGGCAGGGGGTACGAGCAGTACTTC. Amino acids: CATRGRGYEQYF. This sequence joins TRBV15 and TRBJ2-7; 7 bases are a match to TRBD1. Germline V gene sequence: CDR1 LNHNV, CDR2 YYDKDF (reference sequence). The trim removed 8 bases at V and 4 bases at J, leaving 5 bases unmatched. The CDR3 covers 12 residues.

This clone turned up a few times. The V and J genes are TRBV29-1 and TRBJ1-2; 7 bases are a match to TRBD1. This CDR3 spans 15 amino acids. The J segment lost 6 bases and the V segment lost 7 bases, leaving 17 bases of the junction unmatched. From germline, CDR1 is SQVTM and CDR2 ANQGSEA. As DNA, the CDR3 is TGCAGCGCCATCGGGACAGACACAGGGGATCATGGCTACACCTTC. It specifies CSAIGTDTGDHGYTF.

The sample holds one count of this clone. V and J are TRBV9 and TRBJ2-3; TRBD2 matches 10 bases. The germline CDR1 and CDR2 sequences are SGDLS and YYNGEE. This CDR3 is 20 amino acids long. The junction had 17 bases not matched to a gene; V was cut back by 2 bases and J by 2 bases. This CDR3 reads CASSVPPSGGPLHFTDTQYF. The CDR3 DNA sequence: TGTGCCAGCAGCGTCCCCCCTAGCGGGGGACCCTTACACTTCACAGATACGCAGTATTTT.

The CDR3 loop is CASSSVTFGKNIQYF. Here the CDR3 DNA reads TGTGCCAGCAGCTCCGTTACTTTTGGCAAAAACATTCAGTACTTC. The rearrangement joins TRBV11-2 to TRBJ2-4; unclear D gene. Trimming pared 4 bases from V and 3 bases from J, leaving 13 bases between. The CDR3 is 15 amino acids. Germline V gene lookup returns CDR1 SGHAT and CDR2 FQNNGV.